The rows below give T cell receptor beta chains drawn from one sample of a study of cytomegalovirus exposure and HLA in healthy donors. Clones were sequenced by immunoSEQ multiplex PCR, and TCRdb holds only the in-frame ones, with some missing. The sample records approximately 150,000 clones, more than 60% being singletons. The sequencing input was PBMCs. These receptors all stem from a male donor in good health and CMV-seronegative. Each CDR3 is given with its conserved first and last residue.

v_call: TRBV5-1
j_call: TRBJ1-2
cdr3_aa: CASSLLPGGVDGYTF

v_call: TRBV5-6
j_call: TRBJ1-1
cdr3_aa: CASSLPQGWGTEAFF

v_call: TRBV13
j_call: TRBJ2-3
cdr3_aa: CASSLNMGLADTYTQYF

v_call: TRBV5-1
j_call: TRBJ1-6
cdr3_aa: CASSPGGGQAPLHF

v_call: TRBV4-3
j_call: TRBJ2-7
cdr3_aa: CASSQEGTGGAGEQYF

v_call: TRBV4-3
j_call: TRBJ1-4
cdr3_aa: CASSHVGQGDPKLFF

v_call: TRBV18
j_call: TRBJ2-7
cdr3_aa: CASSSGRVRYEQYF

v_call: TRBV7-9
j_call: TRBJ1-5
cdr3_aa: CASSLSRDSYSNQPQHF

v_call: TRBV25-1
j_call: TRBJ1-3
cdr3_aa: CASSEFGGGGKNTIYF

v_call: TRBV6-1
j_call: TRBJ2-3
cdr3_aa: CASSEFTYGGTTDTQYF

v_call: TRBV7-3
j_call: TRBJ2-1
cdr3_aa: CASSQRLAGTYNEQFF

v_call: TRBV30
j_call: TRBJ2-7
cdr3_aa: CAWSVGRGEQYF

v_call: TRBV30
j_call: TRBJ2-5
cdr3_aa: CAWSRGSDYQETQYF

v_call: TRBV27
j_call: TRBJ2-7
cdr3_aa: CASSFGAFGSYEQYF

v_call: TRBV5-1
j_call: TRBJ2-2
cdr3_aa: CASSLARQANTGELFF

v_call: TRBV20-1
j_call: TRBJ2-1
cdr3_aa: CSAFGSNEQFF

v_call: TRBV5-8
j_call: TRBJ2-5
cdr3_aa: CASSLLAGGPMMETQYF

v_call: TRBV4-3
j_call: TRBJ1-2
cdr3_aa: CASSQGQQGDYGYTF

v_call: TRBV28
j_call: TRBJ1-1
cdr3_aa: CASCMVGANTEAFF

v_call: TRBV6-5
j_call: TRBJ2-7
cdr3_aa: CANSRERTGYEQYF

v_call: TRBV5-6
j_call: TRBJ1-6
cdr3_aa: CASSLEGGHGSPLHF

v_call: TRBV6-5
j_call: TRBJ1-3
cdr3_aa: CASSSGIRNTIYF

v_call: TRBV15
j_call: TRBJ2-2
cdr3_aa: CATSRDRVPGELFF

v_call: TRBV10-1
j_call: TRBJ1-6
cdr3_aa: CASRGGPPLHF

v_call: TRBV19
j_call: TRBJ2-4
cdr3_aa: CASSPPPLAGARGIQYF

v_call: TRBV7-9
j_call: TRBJ1-2
cdr3_aa: CASSLLWDRANYGYTF

v_call: TRBV29-1
j_call: TRBJ1-2
cdr3_aa: CSVVEQNYGYTF

v_call: TRBV6-1
j_call: TRBJ1-2
cdr3_aa: CASRLGQGAGGYTF

v_call: TRBV19
j_call: TRBJ2-5
cdr3_aa: CASSYGTEETQYF

v_call: TRBV19
j_call: TRBJ1-1
cdr3_aa: CASRKVTGFTEAFF

v_call: TRBV4-1
j_call: TRBJ2-7
cdr3_aa: CASSQGLRNRYYEQYF

v_call: TRBV19
j_call: TRBJ1-5
cdr3_aa: CATYRGTPQHF

v_call: TRBV7-6
j_call: TRBJ1-3
cdr3_aa: CASSLVAGQGSGNTIYF

v_call: TRBV6-1
j_call: TRBJ2-1
cdr3_aa: CASSELSGGAGEQFF

v_call: TRBV6-1
j_call: TRBJ2-5
cdr3_aa: CASSDPRDGETQYF

v_call: TRBV5-4
j_call: TRBJ1-1
cdr3_aa: CASSLVGGGSNTEAFF

v_call: TRBV4-2
j_call: TRBJ1-2
cdr3_aa: CASSQDFRGLRYGYPF

v_call: TRBV2
j_call: TRBJ2-1
cdr3_aa: CASSESQGYYNEQFF

v_call: TRBV6-5
j_call: TRBJ1-1
cdr3_aa: CASSYVGDTEAFF

v_call: TRBV5-1
j_call: TRBJ1-4
cdr3_aa: CASSLGQAGEKLFF

v_call: TRBV28
j_call: TRBJ1-6
cdr3_aa: CASSAPGTTNSPLHF

v_call: TRBV29-1
j_call: TRBJ1-4
cdr3_aa: CRAEVTGQGNEKLFF

v_call: TRBV19
j_call: TRBJ2-7
cdr3_aa: CASSHQTQRPQYF

v_call: TRBV7-6
j_call: TRBJ1-1
cdr3_aa: CASSPRGNTEAFF

v_call: TRBV9
j_call: TRBJ2-5
cdr3_aa: CASSGAGSGLAGETQYF

v_call: TRBV5-6
j_call: TRBJ2-5
cdr3_aa: CASSCLEAGNACPETQYF

v_call: TRBV28
j_call: TRBJ1-1
cdr3_aa: CASSLTGMGTEAFF

v_call: TRBV4-1
j_call: TRBJ1-5
cdr3_aa: CASSRARQGHSNQPQHF

v_call: TRBV10-1
j_call: TRBJ2-5
cdr3_aa: CASSETPGRETQYF

v_call: TRBV18
j_call: TRBJ2-7
cdr3_aa: CASSTTNPGTGGHEQYF

v_call: TRBV7-9
j_call: TRBJ1-5
cdr3_aa: CASSLGRGYQPQHF

v_call: TRBV5-1
j_call: TRBJ2-1
cdr3_aa: CASSFRRVGNNEQFF

v_call: TRBV7-9
j_call: TRBJ1-1
cdr3_aa: CASSLSGVGQGAYGAFF